The next 19 T cell receptor beta chains were all read from a single sample in a study of cytomegalovirus exposure and HLA in healthy donors. Primers: 60 Vbeta forward and 13 Jbeta reverse. Here immunoSEQ multiplex PCR was the method, and the copy in TCRdb shows in-frame clones only, minus some. The sample consists of 95,000 to 150,000 clones, over 60% of them appearing once. Specimen: PBMCs. These receptors were obtained from a woman aged 40 to 49 in good health and CMV-seropositive.

This chain joins TRBV5-1 and TRBJ1-1; 7 nucleotides agree with TRBD1. The junction had 10 bases not matched to a gene; V was cut back by 4 bases and J by 7 bases. Germline CDR1 is SGHRS and CDR2 is YFSETQ. CDR3 length equals 14 residues. The CDR3 here is CASSEQTGFSEAFF. The CDR3 coding sequence is TGCGCCAGCAGCGAACAGACAGGGTTCAGTGAAGCTTTCTTT.

This chain joins TRBV5-1 and TRBJ2-3, with TRBD2 matching 10 bases. V trimming: 6 bases; J trimming: 6 bases; junction bases outside the gene matches: 7. Germline-derived CDR1 and CDR2 are SGHRS and YFSETQ. The CDR3 has 14 amino acids. The CDR3 DNA sequence: TGCGCCAGCAACCTAGCGGGAGAGGGGGATACGCAGTATTTT. This encodes CASNLAGEGDTQYF.

This clone was found a few times. The chain couples TRBV10-3 to TRBJ1-1; the D is unclear. This CDR3 spans 14 amino acids. V dropped 4 bases and J dropped 4 bases, with 13 bases sitting between them. Looked up from germline, CDR1 is ENHRY and CDR2 is SYGVKD. CDR3 amino acids: CAISAGVPSTEAFF. Written as DNA, the CDR3 is TGTGCCATCAGTGCGGGAGTCCCCAGCACTGAAGCTTTCTTT.

This clone has just one count. The chain links TRBV7-8 to TRBJ2-2; TRBD2 matches at 9 bases. Germline CDR1 SGHVS, CDR2 FQNEAQ. Trimming removed 0 bases from V and 4 bases from J; junction bases left unmatched: 12. The CDR3 contains 19 residues. CDR3 DNA sequence: TGTGCCAGCAGCTTAGCGATTGGCGGGAGGGCTCCGGTCACCGGGGAGCTGTTTTTT. It encodes CASSLAIGGRAPVTGELFF.

This clone has more than one count but fewer than ten. V is TRBV19 and J is TRBJ2-7; 8 bases are shared with TRBD1. The germline CDR1 and CDR2 sequences are LNHDA and SQIVND (reference sequence). This CDR3 region has 12 residues. J was trimmed by 5 bases and V by 3 bases; bases with no gene match: 0. The CDR3 DNA follows: TGTGCCAGTAGTATGACAGGGGACGAGCAGTACTTC. Translated, it gives CASSMTGDEQYF. Complete variable domain (other parts from reference TRBV19 and TRBJ2-7): DGGITQSPKYLFRKEGQNVTLSCEQNLNHDAMYWYRQDPGQGLRLIYYSQIVNDFQKGDIAEGYSVSREKKESFPLTVTSAQKNPTAFYLCASSMTGDEQYFGPGTRLTVT.

V is TRBV20-1 and J is TRBJ2-7, with 7 bases that match TRBD1. Germline lookup yields CDR1 DFQATT and CDR2 SNEGSKA (reference sequence). This CDR3 is built from 11 residues. V trimming: 5 bases; J trimming: 10 bases; junction bases outside the gene matches: 8. For the CDR3, the DNA is TGCAGTGCTTTGCAGGGACAGCGACAGTACTTC. Protein: CSALQGQRQYF.

This chain links TRBV18 with TRBJ1-4; D possibly corresponds to TRBD1 (5 bases). Trimming shortened V by 6 bases and J by 3 bases, and 11 bases separated the two germline ends. This CDR3 has 14 residues. Germline CDR1 reads KGHSH; CDR2 reads LQKENI. The CDR3 region has the DNA TGTGCCAGCTCCCCGACAGCCCCTAATGAAAAACTGTTTTTT. This translates into CASSPTAPNEKLFF.

This clone was counted between two and nine times. The V gene is TRBV5-6, the J gene TRBJ1-1; TRBD1 aligns across 8 bases. Germline loops: CDR1 SGHDT, CDR2 YYEEEE. J gave up 2 bases and V 4 bases, and 16 bases lay outside the gene matches. This CDR3 contains 18 residues. DNA of the CDR3: TGTGCCAGCAGCCCCGGACAGGGAATCGGTGTCGAAAACACTGAAGCTTTCTTT. Translating gives CASSPGQGIGVENTEAFF.

The genes are TRBV10-2 and TRBJ2-1; D unclear. This CDR3 is 13 amino acids long. The V gene lost 2 bases and the J gene lost 5 bases, with 7 bases spanning the gap. The V gene's germline CDR1 is WSHSY and CDR2 SAAADI. The CDR3 reads CASSEITDNEQFF. The CDR3 DNA sequence: TGCGCCAGCAGTGAGATTACAGACAATGAGCAGTTCTTC.

The V and J genes are TRBV7-2 and TRBJ2-3; 8 bases are shared with TRBD1. The V gene end was trimmed by 5 bases and the J gene end by 2 bases; junction bases not matched to a gene: 6. The CDR3 is 15 amino acids. Germline V gene sequence: CDR1 SGHTA, CDR2 FQGNSA. CDR3 residues: CASSTRTGYTDTQYF. CDR3 sequence (DNA): TGTGCCAGCAGCACTCGGACAGGGTACACAGATACGCAGTATTTT.

The gene calls are TRBV6-1 and TRBJ2-7; no reliable D call. The CDR3 has 16 residues. The ends were cut back, 2 bases at V and 2 bases at J, with 16 bases in the middle. Germline CDR1 is MNHNS and CDR2 is SASEGT. DNA for the CDR3: TGTGCCAGCAGTGAATTTAATCAACAGCAAGCCTACGAGCAGTACTTC. It yields the protein CASSEFNQQQAYEQYF.

The genes are TRBV11-3 and TRBJ2-5, with 7 bases lining up with TRBD1. The CDR3 has 14 amino acids. V lost 5 bases, J lost 4 bases, and 7 bases stayed unmatched. Germline CDR1 is SGHNT and CDR2 is YENEEA. The CDR3 DNA sequence: TGTGCCAGCAGCCCCACAGGGGTCGGAGAGACCCAGTACTTC. Translated, it gives CASSPTGVGETQYF. The whole variable domain, remainder taken from reference TRBV11-3 and TRBJ2-5, is EAGVVQSPRYKIIEKKQPVAFWCNPISGHNTLYWYLQNLGQGPELLIRYENEEAVDDSQLPKDRFSAERLKGVDSTLKIQPAELGDSAVYLCASSPTGVGETQYFGPGTRLLVL.

The rearrangement links TRBV29-1 to TRBJ2-5; TRBD2 matches 13 bases. V dropped 4 bases and J dropped 3; count of bases not matched to a gene: 2. CDR3 length: 14 amino acids. Germline CDR1 is SQVTM and CDR2 is ANQGSEA. For the CDR3, the DNA is TGCAGCGTTGCCGGACTAGCGGGAGAAGAGACCCAGTACTTC. This gives the protein CSVAGLAGEETQYF.

The chain carries TRBV5-6 and TRBJ1-2, with D unclear. With 4 bases removed from V and 2 bases from J, the gap between germline ends came to 24 bases. Germline lookup yields CDR1 SGHDT and CDR2 YYEEEE. This CDR3 comprises 18 residues. This CDR3 is CASSPTPEKIIVNYGYTF. CDR3 sequence (DNA): TGTGCCAGCAGCCCCACTCCCGAAAAAATTATAGTAAACTATGGCTACACCTTC.

This clone has just one count. The chain has TRBV30 and TRBJ1-6; 11 bases are shared with TRBD1. V lost 3 bases and J lost 10; bases outside the gene matches: 8. CDR3 length: 15 residues. Germline values: CDR1 GTSNPN, CDR2 SVGIG (reference sequence). The DNA for the CDR3 is TGTGCCTGGAGGGCCGGGACAGGGGGATGGTCACCCCTCCACTTT. This gives the protein CAWRAGTGGWSPLHF.

The gene calls are TRBV7-6 and TRBJ2-1; TRBD2 matches 9 bases. V lost 4 bases, J lost 7 bases, and 5 bases stayed unmatched. The CDR3 totals 14 residues. The germline V gene has CDR1 SGHVS and CDR2 FNYEAQ. Here the CDR3 reads CASSSGLAFNEQFF. The DNA for the CDR3 is TGTGCCAGCAGCTCCGGACTAGCGTTTAATGAGCAGTTCTTC.

The gene calls are TRBV7-9 and TRBJ2-1, with D possibly being TRBD2 (6 bases). This CDR3 contains 15 residues. Germline V gives CDR1 SEHNR, CDR2 FQNEAQ (reference sequence). With 5 bases removed from V and 1 base from J, the gap between germline ends came to 12 bases. Here the CDR3 reads CASSPERVSYNEQFF. The CDR3 region has the DNA TGTGCCAGCAGCCCTGAGCGGGTGTCCTACAATGAGCAGTTCTTC.

This clone was seen once. The chain uses TRBV5-4 and TRBJ2-7; D gene unclear. V was clipped by 2 bases and J by 7 bases, with 13 bases between them. The CDR3 is 13 residues long. Germline V gives CDR1 SGHNT, CDR2 YYREEE (reference sequence). The CDR3 DNA reads as TGTGCCAGCAGCTTTGAGCCCCTCAAGGAGCAGTACTTC. Amino acids: CASSFEPLKEQYF.

This chain joins TRBV6-6 and TRBJ2-1, with 9 positions matching TRBD2. Germline trimming cut 3 bases from V and 4 bases from J; bases unmatched to any gene: 7. Per germline, CDR1 MNHNY and CDR2 SVGAGI (reference sequence). The CDR3 extends over 16 amino acids. CDR3 nucleotide sequence: TGTGCCAGCAGTTATCAGGGTAGCGGGGGATACAATGAGCAGTTCTTC. This sequence encodes CASSYQGSGGYNEQFF.